A selection of T cell receptor beta chains follows, all from one sample in a study of blood T cell repertoires in COVID-19. Repertoires were generated with immunoSEQ multiplex PCR, while TCRdb's copy carries only in-frame clones and drops some. The sample holds hundreds of thousands of clones, 75% to 90% seen once. The sequenced material came from peripheral blood. The origin of the receptors is a woman aged 25 to 45 with active or convalescent COVID-19. The CDR3 runs from the conserved cysteine through the conserved F or W.

V: TRBV25-1; J: TRBJ1-1; length: 14; CDR3: CASSPRRGSTEAFF
V: TRBV5-6; J: TRBJ1-1; length: 16; CDR3: CASSLELESGNTEAFF
V: TRBV5-1; J: TRBJ1-6; length: 14; CDR3: CASSSGENNSPLHF
V: TRBV29-1; J: TRBJ1-2; length: 12; CDR3: CSIGTGGDGYTF
V: TRBV6-6; J: TRBJ2-3; length: 14; CDR3: CASSYRLATDTQYF
V: TRBV18; J: TRBJ1-5; length: 20; CDR3: CASSPSPAGGGRYSNQPQHF
V: TRBV7-8; J: TRBJ2-1; length: 15; CDR3: CASSFSAGHYNEQFF
V: TRBV10-3; J: TRBJ2-5; length: 13; CDR3: CAAHRDREETQYF
V: TRBV19; J: TRBJ1-2; length: 14; CDR3: CASSPRQGFWGYTF
V: TRBV11-2; J: TRBJ1-1; length: 14; CDR3: CASSFALTGGEAFF
V: TRBV6-5; J: TRBJ1-2; length: 14; CDR3: CASSRRVGAYGYTF
V: TRBV5-1; J: TRBJ1-2; length: 12; CDR3: CASSLEHYGYTF
V: TRBV10-3; J: TRBJ2-1; length: 13; CDR3: CATVRGGYNEQFF
V: TRBV5-4; J: TRBJ2-2; length: 15; CDR3: CASRVTSGNTGELFF
V: TRBV7-2; J: TRBJ2-3; length: 14; CDR3: CASSSGLAGAEQYF
V: TRBV13; J: TRBJ1-1; length: 14; CDR3: CASSFLDLNTEAFF
V: TRBV5-4; J: TRBJ2-7; length: 15; CDR3: CASSPGLAVTYEQYF
V: TRBV2; J: TRBJ2-7; length: 12; CDR3: CASRRTPYEQYF
V: TRBV19; J: TRBJ2-1; length: 16; CDR3: CASSIYPLGDSTEQFF
V: TRBV19; J: TRBJ1-1; length: 13; CDR3: CASTSDRAEGAFF
V: TRBV6-5; J: TRBJ2-3; length: 13; CDR3: CASWRGSTDTQYF
V: TRBV2; J: TRBJ2-7; length: 18; CDR3: CASRVLAFLPGVSYEQYF
V: TRBV5-4; J: TRBJ1-2; length: 14; CDR3: CASSRDSIPLGYTF
V: TRBV5-1; J: TRBJ1-1; length: 15; CDR3: CASSGGQGVNTEAFF
V: TRBV27; J: TRBJ1-6; length: 16; CDR3: CASSPAGTAGHSPLHF
V: TRBV19; J: TRBJ2-5; length: 13; CDR3: CASIGSAEETQYF
V: TRBV20-1; J: TRBJ2-3; length: 15; CDR3: CSASSGNTVTDTQYF
V: TRBV2; J: TRBJ2-7; length: 12; CDR3: CAKGLAGFEQYF
V: TRBV27; J: TRBJ1-1; length: 14; CDR3: CASHEGAVGTEAFF
V: TRBV19; J: TRBJ2-4; length: 16; CDR3: CASSSLGLAGVNIQYF
V: TRBV19; J: TRBJ1-6; length: 14; CDR3: CASSIQGLESPLHF
V: TRBV29-1; J: TRBJ2-7; length: 14; CDR3: CSVELTGSPYEQYF
V: TRBV7-8; J: TRBJ1-1; length: 15; CDR3: CASSLGLFRDTEAFF
V: TRBV18; J: TRBJ1-2; length: 15; CDR3: CASSPETGTFYGYTF
V: TRBV6-1; J: TRBJ2-1; length: 15; CDR3: CASSEYLAGDNEQFF
V: TRBV27; J: TRBJ2-1; length: 16; CDR3: CASSLNPTRARDEQFF
V: TRBV9; J: TRBJ1-1; length: 16; CDR3: CASSRRAGGPNTEAFF
V: TRBV29-1; J: TRBJ2-7; length: 13; CDR3: CSVETLAGDEQYF
V: TRBV7-2; J: TRBJ1-4; length: 17; CDR3: CASSATGSRSTNEKLFF
V: TRBV5-4; J: TRBJ1-3; length: 16; CDR3: CASSLEGQASGNTIYF